This TCR beta chain was identified during a study of T cell responses to AZD1222 COVID-19 vaccine. Notes on the study in general: Two doses of AZD1222 preceded a rise in Spike-specific TCR breadth and depth. Samples come after the peak T cell response, not at day 14. Donors were largely white British and mainly female; clonal diversity was possibly underestimated. Just 5 to 7 AZD1222 recipients were seropositive at baseline.

Clones were read by immunoSEQ multiplex PCR, and TCRdb kept only the in-frame ones, dropping some. This table holds about 140,000 clones, around 89% found once. Note on this clone: What it binds is unknown.

The CDR3 has 12 amino acids. Trimming removed 2 bases from V and 7 bases from J, with 5 bases in between. Germline CDR1 and CDR2: KGHDR and SFDVKD. This clonotype was sampled from an adult who received the AZD1222 COVID-19 vaccine. The chain is built from TRBV24-1 and TRBJ1-5; D is unresolved. Sequencing used peripheral blood, obtained 28 days after the second AZD1222 dose. The CDR3 DNA reads as TGTGCCACCAGTGATTACCAACAGCCCCAGCATTTT. Translating it yields CATSDYQQPQHF.